This T cell receptor (beta chain) was identified in a study of T cell responses to AZD1222 COVID-19 vaccine. Overall study results and limits: A mostly white British donor set with more females was recruited, and clonal diversity was possibly underestimated. Spike-specific TCR breadth rose after two AZD1222 doses, and depth rose as well. Spike as a whole was targeted by vaccine-associated CD4 TCRs, dominant at 160-218 and 743-854. Repertoires were obtained solely post-peak T cell response.

TCRdb's copy holds only in-frame clones and misses some; the assay was immunoSEQ multiplex PCR. The sample contains about 89,000 clones, approximately 90% of which appear only once. CDR3 length equals 15 residues. Trimming removed 4 bases at V and 5 bases at J, with 18 bases between. The germline V gene encodes CDR1 SGHNT and CDR2 YYREEE (reference sequence). As concerns this clone: No antigen is known for it.

Sequenced material: peripheral blood, taken 28 days after the second AZD1222 dose. The chain joins TRBV5-4 to TRBJ2-5; D tentatively fits TRBD1 or TRBD2 (5 bases each). The sequence was obtained from an adult who received the AZD1222 COVID-19 vaccine. This CDR3 is CASSPPGAGGETQYF. The CDR3 DNA reads as TGTGCCAGCAGCCCTCCCGGGGCCGGTGGGGAGACCCAGTACTTC.